This TCR beta chain is from a study of tumor and adjacent non-tumor tissue in lung cancer. Overall study context: The patients, 10 or so men and 4 to 6 women, were about 30 to 85 with stage I to III disease. Findings and limits, study-wide: Tumor repertoires had a smaller top 100 clone share than normal lung.

TCRbeta libraries were built with three rounds of nested PCR, modified from ARM-PCR. One entry per CDR3 protein results from TCRdb running MiXCR on the multiplex PCR reads. The data show fewer than 85,000 distinct CDR3 sequences, around 73% seen once. CDR1 is SQVTM, CDR2 ANQGSEA, per germline. The CDR3 extends over 11 amino acids. RNA was extracted from bulk tissue without any cell sorting. A word on this clonotype: Its target is unknown. The germline gene is not matched at one end of the junction; a read error may be the cause.

Sequencing input: lung tumor tissue. The receptor was derived from a man in his 60s with non-small cell lung cancer. The chain couples TRBV29-1 to TRBJ2-1, with D unresolved. The CDR3, as DNA: TGCAGCGTTTACCTAGTCGTTGAGCAGCTCTTC. Translation: CSVYLVVEQLF.